This record covers a single TCR beta chain. What it binds is unknown. This sample was included in a study of CD8+ T cells in alopecia areata. The sequencing template was cDNA reverse transcribed from extracted RNA. TCRdb keeps only in-frame clones here, not all; method: immunoSEQ multiplex PCR. The data show about 210,000 clones, more than 30% seen once. Study conclusions and caveats: Many expanded lesional clones stayed in scalp and blood while on tofacitinib.

Treatment here: oral pan-JAK inhibitor, 5-10 mg twice daily. Trimming left V 4 bases short and J 8 bases short, with 15 bases between. CDR3 length equals 14 residues. Germline V lookup: CDR1 ENHRY, CDR2 SYGVKD. This clonotype was sampled from a human donor with alopecia areata. Sequencing was performed on CD4+ T cells sorted from blood, taken at week 34, from a patient treated with tofacitinib. The V gene is TRBV10-3, the J gene TRBJ1-5; TRBD1 is a possible D gene (5 bases). The CDR3 nucleotides read TGTGCCATCAGTGTGGGACCGAATGAGGAGCCCCAGCATTTT. It is translated as CAISVGPNEEPQHF.